The 27 T cell receptor beta chains below were found in one sample sequenced in a study of blood T cell repertoires in COVID-19. Produced via immunoSEQ multiplex PCR; TCRdb's table is partial and in-frame only. The sample includes about 210,000 clones, around 89% of them seen just once. Sequenced sample: peripheral blood. Every receptor here comes from a woman aged 40 to 55 with acute or convalescent COVID-19.

The genes are TRBV5-1 and TRBJ1-3; 7 bases map to TRBD1. The germline gives CDR1 SGHRS, CDR2 YFSETQ. V dropped 3 bases and J dropped 3; count of bases not matched to a gene: 3. The CDR3 is 14 amino acids. CDR3 residues: CASSSTGYGNTIYF. The CDR3 bases are TGCGCCAGCAGCTCGACAGGGTATGGAAACACCATATATTTT.

The J gene is TRBJ1-2, the V gene TRBV12-3 or TRBV12-4, with D unresolved. Trimming stripped 10 bases from V and 3 bases from J, with 15 bases between. The CDR3 consists of 13 residues. CDR3 sequence: CATAGPGYYGYTF. CDR3 bases: TGTGCCACCGCGGGCCCGGGGTACTATGGCTACACCTTC.

The CDR3 DNA sequence: TGTGCCTGGAGTTCGTACGGGTTCCGCAGCAATCAGCCCCAGCATTTT. Translated, it gives CAWSSYGFRSNQPQHF. The chain carries TRBV30 and TRBJ1-5; D call uncertain. V lost 2 bases, J lost 1 base, and 15 bases lay in between. This CDR3 has 16 amino acids. Germline-derived CDR1 and CDR2 are GTSNPN and SVGIG (reference sequence).

The rearrangement joins TRBV7-9 to TRBJ1-1; no reliable D call. The CDR3 runs to 14 residues. Germline lookup yields CDR1 SEHNR and CDR2 FQNEAQ (reference sequence). Trimming left V 4 bases short and J 1 base short, with 10 bases between. The DNA of the CDR3 is TGTGCCAGCAGCTACCCCACGGGGAACACTGAAGCTTTCTTT. This gives the protein CASSYPTGNTEAFF.

The V call is TRBV5-1, the J call TRBJ1-4; TRBD1 matches at 7 bases. V lost 2 bases, J lost 7 bases, and 5 bases stayed unmatched. The CDR3 spans 14 residues. Germline V gene lookup returns CDR1 SGHRS and CDR2 YFSETQ. The CDR3 loop is CASSFDRAGEKLFF. CDR3 bases: TGCGCCAGCAGCTTCGACAGGGCTGGTGAAAAACTGTTTTTT.

The genes are TRBV27 and TRBJ1-1, with D maybe TRBD1 (5 bases). Germline V lookup: CDR1 MNHEY, CDR2 SMNVEV (reference sequence). Trimming pared 7 bases from V and 6 bases from J, leaving 9 bases between. This CDR3 is 11 amino acids long. CDR3 protein: CASKLGAEAFF. CDR3 sequence (DNA): TGTGCCAGCAAGCTAGGGGCTGAAGCTTTCTTT.

The DNA of the CDR3 is TGTGCCAGCAGTGGACAGACTCCCTATAATTCACCCCTCCACTTT. Translating it yields CASSGQTPYNSPLHF. The chain is built from TRBV2 and TRBJ1-6; D may be TRBD1 (5 bases). V lost 4 bases, J lost 2 bases, and 9 bases lay in between. The V gene's germline CDR1 is SNHLY and CDR2 FYNNEI. The length of the CDR3 is 15 residues.

The chain joins TRBV19 to TRBJ1-5; D not certain. The CDR3 covers 15 residues. Trimming shortened V by 1 base and J by 1 base, and 8 bases separated the two germline ends. CDR1 and CDR2 (germline): LNHDA, SQIVND (reference sequence). CDR3 region: CASSIGRVSNQPQHF. CDR3 DNA: TGTGCCAGTAGTATAGGGAGGGTAAGCAATCAGCCCCAGCATTTT.

This sequence joins TRBV19 and TRBJ1-6, with no clear D. The germline CDR1 and CDR2 sequences are LNHDA and SQIVND (reference sequence). V was pared by 1 base and J by 6 bases, with 10 bases between. The CDR3 loop spans 15 amino acids. The chain's CDR3 is CASSIVPGRNSPLHF. The CDR3 bases are TGTGCCAGTAGTATAGTCCCAGGTCGTAATTCACCCCTCCACTTT.

The CDR3 sequence is CASSQSVGRVNPYEQYV. As DNA, the CDR3 is TGCGCCAGCAGTCAATCGGTAGGCAGGGTAAACCCCTACGAGCAGTACGTC. V usage is TRBV23-1 and J usage is TRBJ2-7; D is possibly TRBD1 (5 bases). TRBV23-1 is assigned to the ORF class and has an uncertain function. Trimming took 0 bases from V and 2 from J, leaving 17 bases between them. This CDR3 region has 17 residues.

The V and J genes are TRBV19 and TRBJ2-3; tentative D call: TRBD2 (6 bases). The length of the CDR3 is 16 residues. Looked up from germline, CDR1 is LNHDA and CDR2 is SQIVND (reference sequence). Trimming shortened V by 5 bases and J by 2 bases, and 17 bases separated the two germline ends. In DNA form, the CDR3 reads TGTGCCAGTAGTCCAATTCGGGGGATATTCACAGATACGCAGTATTTT. It specifies CASSPIRGIFTDTQYF.

This clone has just one count. V gene TRBV9 combines with J gene TRBJ2-2, with D possibly TRBD1 on 6 matching bases. Between the trimmed V and J ends, which lost 2 bases and 5 bases, there was a span of 19 bases. This CDR3 is 17 amino acids long. From germline, CDR1 is SGDLS and CDR2 YYNGEE. Written as DNA, the CDR3 is TGTGCCAGCAGCGTCTATACCGGGACAAGAATTACCGGGGAGCTGTTTTTT. Protein product: CASSVYTGTRITGELFF.

This clone has just one count. With a much larger clone just one base away, this may be a read error. The chain joins TRBV11-3 to TRBJ2-3, with D tentatively TRBD2 (6 bases). Trimming removed 1 base at V and 1 base at J, with 6 bases between. This CDR3 has 14 amino acids. Per the germline V gene, CDR1 is SGHNT and CDR2 is YENEEA. CDR3 residues: CASSLAGGTDTQYF. CDR3 bases: TGTGCCAGCAGCTTAGCGGGGGGCACAGATACGCAGTATTTT.

This chain uses TRBV25-1 with TRBJ2-5; possible D gene TRBD1, 5 bases. The CDR3 is 14 amino acids. Germline-derived CDR1 and CDR2 are MGHDK and SYGVNS. The ends were cut back, 5 bases at V and 5 bases at J, with 15 bases in the middle. In DNA, the CDR3 is TGTGCCAGCAGTAATCCAGGGTATATGGAGACCCAGTACTTC. The encoded protein is CASSNPGYMETQYF. The entire variable domain, with the rest obtained from reference TRBV25-1 and TRBJ2-5, is as follows: EADIYQTPRYLVIGTGKKITLECSQTMGHDKMYWYQQDPGMELHLIHYSYGVNSTEKGDLSSESTVSRIRTEHFPLTLESARPSHTSQYLCASSNPGYMETQYFGPGTRLLVL.

The CDR3 is CASSLGNSRGNSPLHF. CDR3 bases: TGCGCCAGCAGCTTGGGTAACAGCCGGGGTAATTCACCCCTCCACTTT. The rearrangement links TRBV5-1 to TRBJ1-6; no firm D call. With 0 bases removed from V and 6 bases from J, the gap between germline ends came to 13 bases. Looked up from germline, CDR1 is SGHRS and CDR2 is YFSETQ. This CDR3 contains 16 residues.

CDR3 in DNA: TGTGCCAGCGCCGGCCACCTCTCGGGACAGGGGGGCTATGGCTACACCTTC. Amino acid sequence: CASAGHLSGQGGYGYTF. V is TRBV25-1 and J is TRBJ1-2, with 11 bases that match TRBD1. With V trimmed by 8 bases and J by 4 bases, 15 bases remained unmatched. Germline lookup yields CDR1 MGHDK and CDR2 SYGVNS. The CDR3 has 17 amino acids.

J is TRBJ1-3 and V is TRBV6-5, with D unclear. V lost 6 bases and J lost 0, with 12 bases in between. CDR1 is MNHEY, CDR2 SVGAGI, per germline. The CDR3 consists of 15 residues. The CDR3 DNA reads as TGTGCCAGCAGGGGGAGGGAACTCTCTGGAAACACCATATATTTT. It translates to CASRGRELSGNTIYF.

The chain combines TRBV3-1 (or the pseudogene TRBV3-2) with TRBJ2-5; 14 nucleotides align to TRBD2. Germline V CDR1 and CDR2: LGHDT, YNNKEL (reference sequence). CDR3 length: 17 amino acids. After removal of 3 bases from V and 5 bases from J, the junction contained 8 bases not matched to a gene. The CDR3 loop reads CASSQGTSGGAEETQYF. The CDR3 bases are TGTGCCAGCAGCCAGGGGACTAGCGGGGGAGCGGAGGAGACCCAGTACTTC.

This clone came up once. The chain employs TRBV21-1 and TRBJ2-3; the table's TRBD1 call for D was not verified on the DNA. TRBV21-1 is deemed a pseudogene. This CDR3 contains 14 residues. CDR3 sequence (DNA): TGTGCCAGCAGCAACGGCCAGGGCGCAGATACGCAGTATTTT. It translates to CASSNGQGADTQYF.

The chain employs TRBV5-5 and TRBJ1-4, with TRBD1 identical over 7 bases. After removal of 0 bases from V and 5 bases from J, the junction contained 7 bases not matched to a gene. The CDR3 consists of 16 residues. Germline CDR1 is SGHKS and CDR2 is YYEKEE (reference sequence). The CDR3: CASSLALTGLNEKLFF. The CDR3 nucleotides read TGTGCCAGCAGCTTGGCGTTGACAGGGTTGAATGAAAAACTGTTTTTT.

Worth noting for this clone: The junction and the germline gene differ at one end; a read error may be behind it. This chain joins TRBV28 and TRBJ1-6; D not certain. The CDR3 is 15 residues long. Germline loops: CDR1 MDHEN, CDR2 SYDVKM. The CDR3 here is CASSPYGGYSSPLHF. The CDR3, as DNA: TGTGCCAGCAGTCCGTACGGAGGATATAGTTCACCCCTCCACTTT. Combining the CDR3 with reference TRBV28 and TRBJ1-6 gives the whole variable domain DVKVTQSSRYLVKRTGEKVFLECVQDMDHENMFWYRQDPGLGLRLIYFSYDVKMKEKGDIPEGYSVSREKKERFSLILESASTNQTSMYLCASSPYGGYSSPLHFGNGTRLTVT.

This chain connects TRBV15 to TRBJ1-2; D not resolved. Germline V gene lookup returns CDR1 LNHNV and CDR2 YYDKDF (reference sequence). Trimming left V 4 bases short and J 4 bases short, with 10 bases between. The CDR3 has 13 amino acids. The CDR3 DNA sequence: TGTGCCACCAGCATGGCCCTGTCCTATGGCTACACCTTC. As protein: CATSMALSYGYTF. The full variable domain, rest sourced from reference TRBV15 and TRBJ1-2, is DAMVIQNPRYQVTQFGKPVTLSCSQTLNHNVMYWYQQKSSQAPKLLFHYYDKDFNNEADTPDNFQSRRPNTSFCFLDIRSPGLGDTAMYLCATSMALSYGYTFGSGTRLTVV.

The rearrangement links TRBV24-1 to TRBJ2-5, with D possibly TRBD1 on 6 matching bases. V was cut by 9 bases and J by 5 bases, with 24 bases left in between. This CDR3 comprises 16 residues. Germline CDR1 and CDR2: KGHDR and SFDVKD. The CDR3 sequence: CATGFKKGGRSETQYF. Written as DNA, the CDR3 is TGTGCCACCGGATTTAAAAAAGGGGGAAGGTCGGAGACCCAGTACTTC.

The rearrangement links TRBV28 to TRBJ1-2; D possibly corresponds to TRBD1 (5 bases). CDR3 size: 17 residues. The V gene lost 7 bases and the J gene lost 0 bases, with 21 bases spanning the gap. Germline V gene data show CDR1 as MDHEN and CDR2 as SYDVKM. CDR3 protein: CASTGGGRLLANYGYTF. The CDR3 bases are TGTGCCAGCACGGGCGGGGGGAGGCTCTTAGCTAACTATGGCTACACCTTC.

The chain links TRBV29-1 to TRBJ1-2; D gene ambiguous. CDR3 length: 11 amino acids. From germline, CDR1 is SQVTM and CDR2 ANQGSEA. V lost 8 bases and J 4 bases, leaving 11 bases between the germline ends. The CDR3 is CSLRQGYGYTF. CDR3 DNA: TGCAGCCTACGACAAGGCTATGGCTACACCTTC.

The genes are TRBV18 and TRBJ2-3; D not certain. Germline V CDR1 and CDR2: KGHSH, LQKENI. CDR3 size: 12 residues. V lost 5 bases and J lost 6, with 9 bases in between. DNA for the CDR3: TGTGCCAGCTCATCAAACTTGGATACGCAGTATTTT. Residues: CASSSNLDTQYF.

V and J are TRBV3-1 (or the pseudogene TRBV3-2) and TRBJ1-1; 9 bases align to TRBD1. The J segment lost 5 bases and the V segment lost 4 bases, leaving 5 bases of the junction unmatched. CDR3 length: 14 amino acids. The germline V gene encodes CDR1 LGHDT and CDR2 YNNKEL (reference sequence). The CDR3 bases are TGTGCCAGCAGCCGGACAGGGGCTAGGACTGAAGCTTTCTTT. This encodes CASSRTGARTEAFF.